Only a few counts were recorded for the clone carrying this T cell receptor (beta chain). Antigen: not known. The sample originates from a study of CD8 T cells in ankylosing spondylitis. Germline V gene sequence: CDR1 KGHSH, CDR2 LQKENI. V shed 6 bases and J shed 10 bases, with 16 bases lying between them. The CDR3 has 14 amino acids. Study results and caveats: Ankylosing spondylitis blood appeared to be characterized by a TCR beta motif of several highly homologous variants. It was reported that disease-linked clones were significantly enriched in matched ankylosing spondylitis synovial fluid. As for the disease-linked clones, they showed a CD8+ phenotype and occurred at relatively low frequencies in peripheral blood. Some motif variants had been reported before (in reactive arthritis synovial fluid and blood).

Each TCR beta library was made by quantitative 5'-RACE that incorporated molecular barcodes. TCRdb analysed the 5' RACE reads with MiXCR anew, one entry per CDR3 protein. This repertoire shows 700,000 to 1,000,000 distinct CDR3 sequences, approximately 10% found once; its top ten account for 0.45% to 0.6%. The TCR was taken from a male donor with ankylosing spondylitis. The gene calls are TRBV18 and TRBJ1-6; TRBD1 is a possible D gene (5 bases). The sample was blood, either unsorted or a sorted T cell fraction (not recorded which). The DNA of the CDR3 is TGTGCCAGCTCTTTGACAGAAAGTAACTCACCCCTCCACTTT. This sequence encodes CASSLTESNSPLHF.